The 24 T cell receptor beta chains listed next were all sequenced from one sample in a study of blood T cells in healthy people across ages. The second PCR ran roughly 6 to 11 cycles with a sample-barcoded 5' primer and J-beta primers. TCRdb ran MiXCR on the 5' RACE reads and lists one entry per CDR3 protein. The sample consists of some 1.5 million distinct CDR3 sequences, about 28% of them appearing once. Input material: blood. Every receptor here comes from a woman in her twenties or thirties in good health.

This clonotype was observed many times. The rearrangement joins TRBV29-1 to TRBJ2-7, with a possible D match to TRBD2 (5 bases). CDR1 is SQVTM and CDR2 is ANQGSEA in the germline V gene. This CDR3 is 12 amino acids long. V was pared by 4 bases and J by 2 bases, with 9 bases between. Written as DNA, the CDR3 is TGCAGCGTTGGGTCGGGGACCTACGAGCAGTACTTC. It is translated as CSVGSGTYEQYF.

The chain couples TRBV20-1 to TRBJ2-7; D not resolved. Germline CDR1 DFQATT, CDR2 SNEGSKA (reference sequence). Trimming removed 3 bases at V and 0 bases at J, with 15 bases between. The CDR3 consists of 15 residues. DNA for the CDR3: TGCAGTGCTAGTTCTTCGGACGGTCACTCCTACGAGCAGTACTTC. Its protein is CSASSSDGHSYEQYF.

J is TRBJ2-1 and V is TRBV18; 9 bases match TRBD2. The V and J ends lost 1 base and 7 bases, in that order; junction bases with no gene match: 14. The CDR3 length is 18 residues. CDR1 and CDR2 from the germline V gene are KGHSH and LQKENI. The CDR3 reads CASSPRSSGTSQENEQFF. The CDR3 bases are TGTGCCAGCTCACCACGGTCGAGCGGGACTAGCCAGGAAAATGAGCAGTTCTTC.

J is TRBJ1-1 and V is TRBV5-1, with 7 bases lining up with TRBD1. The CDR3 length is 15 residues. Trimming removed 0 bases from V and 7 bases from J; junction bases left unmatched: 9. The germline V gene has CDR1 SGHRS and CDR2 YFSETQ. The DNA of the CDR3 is TGCGCCAGCAGCTTGGATCTTCAGGGGGGGGTTGAAGCTTTCTTT. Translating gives CASSLDLQGGVEAFF.

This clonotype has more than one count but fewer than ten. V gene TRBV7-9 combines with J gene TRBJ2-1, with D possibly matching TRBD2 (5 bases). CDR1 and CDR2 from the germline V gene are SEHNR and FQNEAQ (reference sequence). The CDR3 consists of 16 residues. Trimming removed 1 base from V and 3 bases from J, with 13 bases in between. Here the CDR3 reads CASSLGYQRIYNEQFF. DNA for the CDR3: TGTGCCAGCAGCTTAGGTTACCAGCGGATCTACAATGAGCAGTTCTTC.

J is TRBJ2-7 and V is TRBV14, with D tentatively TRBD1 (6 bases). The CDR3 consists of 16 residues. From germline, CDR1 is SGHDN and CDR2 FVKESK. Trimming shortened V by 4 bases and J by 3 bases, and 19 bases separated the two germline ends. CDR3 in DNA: TGTGCCAGCAGCCTGTTGGGTACACAGGGCATCTACGAGCAGTACTTC. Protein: CASSLLGTQGIYEQYF.

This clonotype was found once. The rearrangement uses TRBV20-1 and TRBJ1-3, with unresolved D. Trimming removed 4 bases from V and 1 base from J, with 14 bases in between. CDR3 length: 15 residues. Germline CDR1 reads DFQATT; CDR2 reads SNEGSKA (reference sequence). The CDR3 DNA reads TGCAGTGCTACCCGGGAGAATCTTTCTGGAAACACCATATATTTT. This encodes CSATRENLSGNTIYF.

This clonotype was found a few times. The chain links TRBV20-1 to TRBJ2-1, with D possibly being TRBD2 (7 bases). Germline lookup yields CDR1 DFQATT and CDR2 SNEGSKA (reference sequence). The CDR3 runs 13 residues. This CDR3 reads CSPGRGGRGEQFF. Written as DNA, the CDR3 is TGCAGCCCTGGTAGGGGGGGGCGAGGTGAGCAGTTCTTC.

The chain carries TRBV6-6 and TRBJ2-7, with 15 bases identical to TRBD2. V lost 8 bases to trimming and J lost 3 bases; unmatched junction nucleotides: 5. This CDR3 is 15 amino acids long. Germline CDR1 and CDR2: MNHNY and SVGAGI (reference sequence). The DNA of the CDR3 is TGTGCCAGCGGGACTAGCGGGGGGCCGAGCTACGAGCAGTACTTC. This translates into CASGTSGGPSYEQYF.

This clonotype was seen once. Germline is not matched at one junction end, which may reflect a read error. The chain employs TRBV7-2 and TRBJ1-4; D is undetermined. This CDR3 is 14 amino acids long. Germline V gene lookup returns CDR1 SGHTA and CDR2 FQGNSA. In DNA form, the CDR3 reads TGTGCCAGCAGCCAAGATGAATTGCCTGAAAAACGGTTTTTT. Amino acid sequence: CASSQDELPEKRFF.

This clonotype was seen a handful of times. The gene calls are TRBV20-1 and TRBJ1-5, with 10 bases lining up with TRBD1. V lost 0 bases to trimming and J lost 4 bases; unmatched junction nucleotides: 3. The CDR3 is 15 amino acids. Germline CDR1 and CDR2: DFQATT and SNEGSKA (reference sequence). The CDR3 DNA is TGCAGTGCTAGAGACTCGGGACAGGGGAATCAGCCCCAGCATTTT. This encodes CSARDSGQGNQPQHF.

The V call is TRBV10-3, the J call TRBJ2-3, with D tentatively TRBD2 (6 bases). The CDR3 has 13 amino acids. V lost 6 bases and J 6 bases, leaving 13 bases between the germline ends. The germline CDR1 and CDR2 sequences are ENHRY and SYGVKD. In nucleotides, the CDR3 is TGTGCCATCAGGATAGCGGCTGCGGATACGCAGTATTTT. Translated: CAIRIAAADTQYF.

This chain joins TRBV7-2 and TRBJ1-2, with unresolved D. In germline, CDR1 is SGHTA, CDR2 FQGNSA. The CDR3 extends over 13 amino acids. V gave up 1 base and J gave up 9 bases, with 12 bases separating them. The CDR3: CASSLDGLSRYTF. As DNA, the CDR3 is TGTGCCAGCAGCTTAGACGGGCTATCGCGCTACACCTTC.

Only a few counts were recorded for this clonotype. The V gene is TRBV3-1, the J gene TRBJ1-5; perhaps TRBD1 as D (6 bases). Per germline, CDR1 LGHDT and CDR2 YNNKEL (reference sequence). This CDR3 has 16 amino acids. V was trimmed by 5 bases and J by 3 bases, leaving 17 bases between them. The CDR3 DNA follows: TGTGCCAGCAGCTGTAGGGCGGGACACATCAATCAGCCCCAGCATTTT. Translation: CASSCRAGHINQPQHF.

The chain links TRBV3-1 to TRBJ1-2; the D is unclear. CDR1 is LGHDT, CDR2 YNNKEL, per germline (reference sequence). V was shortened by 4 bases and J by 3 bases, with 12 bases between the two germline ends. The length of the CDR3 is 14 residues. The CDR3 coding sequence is TGTGCCAGCAGCCCCGGCCCGGGCCACTATGGCTACACCTTC. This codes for CASSPGPGHYGYTF. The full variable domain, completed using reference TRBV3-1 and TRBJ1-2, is DTAVSQTPKYLVTQMGNDKSIKCEQNLGHDTMYWYKQDSKKFLKIMFSYNNKELIINETVPNRFSPKSPDKAHLNLHINSLELGDSAVYFCASSPGPGHYGYTFGSGTRLTVV.

This chain's CDR3 is CASSRGGGGQETQYF. CDR3 nucleotide sequence: TGTGCCAGCAGTCGGGGAGGTGGTGGACAAGAGACCCAGTACTTC. The V call is TRBV6-2 or TRBV6-3, the J call TRBJ2-5; a possible D gene is TRBD2 (6 bases). Per the germline V gene, CDR1 is MNHEY and CDR2 is SVGEGT. The CDR3 extends over 15 amino acids. V lost 5 bases to trimming and J lost 2 bases, with 15 bases between them.

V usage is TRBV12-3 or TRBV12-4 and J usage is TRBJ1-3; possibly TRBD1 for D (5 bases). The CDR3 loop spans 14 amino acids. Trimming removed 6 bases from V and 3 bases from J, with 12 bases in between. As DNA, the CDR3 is TGTGCCAGCAGCACCTGGGACGGTGGAAACACCATATATTTT. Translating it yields CASSTWDGGNTIYF.

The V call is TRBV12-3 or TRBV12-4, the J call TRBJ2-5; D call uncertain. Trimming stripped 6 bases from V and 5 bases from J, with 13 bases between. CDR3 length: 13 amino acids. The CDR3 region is CASSSLVWETQYF. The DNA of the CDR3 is TGTGCCAGCAGCTCCCTAGTATGGGAGACCCAGTACTTC.

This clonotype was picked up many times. The CDR3 is CASRGQGDYGYTF. In DNA, the CDR3 is TGTGCCAGCAGGGGACAGGGGGACTATGGCTACACCTTC. The genes are TRBV6-1 and TRBJ1-2; the match to TRBD1 covers 11 bases. V was pared by 6 bases and J by 3 bases, with 0 bases of the junction left unmatched. The CDR3 is 13 amino acids. CDR1 MNHNS and CDR2 SASEGT come from the germline V gene.

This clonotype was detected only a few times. The CDR3 bases are TGTGCCAGCAGCTCCGGACAATGCGAGACCCAGTACTTC. Encoded protein: CASSSGQCETQYF. The genes are TRBV7-1 and TRBJ2-5, with D maybe TRBD1 (5 bases). TRBV7-1 is an ORF for which the function is uncertain. V was pared by 3 bases and J by 5 bases, with 10 bases between. This CDR3 is built from 13 residues.

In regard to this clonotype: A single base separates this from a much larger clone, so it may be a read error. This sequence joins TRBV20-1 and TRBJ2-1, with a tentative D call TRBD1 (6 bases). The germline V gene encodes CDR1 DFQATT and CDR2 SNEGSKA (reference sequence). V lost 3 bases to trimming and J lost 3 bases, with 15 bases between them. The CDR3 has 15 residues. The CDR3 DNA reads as TGCAGTGCTAGCGATCTCGGCAGGGGCTACAATGAGCAGTTCTTC. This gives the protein CSASDLGRGYNEQFF.

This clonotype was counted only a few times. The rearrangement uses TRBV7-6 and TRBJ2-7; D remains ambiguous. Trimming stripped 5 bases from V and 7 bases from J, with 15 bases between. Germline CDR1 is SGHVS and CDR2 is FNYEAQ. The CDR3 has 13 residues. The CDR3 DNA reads TGTGCCAGCAGCCGCGGCCAATTGGGTGAGCAGTACTTC. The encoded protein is CASSRGQLGEQYF.

CDR3 nucleotide sequence: TGTGCCAGCAGTTACCGCGCGGCGGTGAACACTGAAGCTTTCTTT. This sequence encodes CASSYRAAVNTEAFF. The rearrangement joins TRBV2 to TRBJ1-1, with no clear D. CDR1 and CDR2 (germline): SNHLY, FYNNEI. V was trimmed by 5 bases and J by 0 bases, leaving 13 bases between them. The CDR3 totals 15 residues.

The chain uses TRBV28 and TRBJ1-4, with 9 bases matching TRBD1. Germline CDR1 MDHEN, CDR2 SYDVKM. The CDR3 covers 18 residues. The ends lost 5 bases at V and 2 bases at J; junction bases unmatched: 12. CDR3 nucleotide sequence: TGTGCCAGCAGTCCGGGGACAGGGCCCGAGAGTACTAATGAAAAACTGTTTTTT. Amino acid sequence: CASSPGTGPESTNEKLFF.